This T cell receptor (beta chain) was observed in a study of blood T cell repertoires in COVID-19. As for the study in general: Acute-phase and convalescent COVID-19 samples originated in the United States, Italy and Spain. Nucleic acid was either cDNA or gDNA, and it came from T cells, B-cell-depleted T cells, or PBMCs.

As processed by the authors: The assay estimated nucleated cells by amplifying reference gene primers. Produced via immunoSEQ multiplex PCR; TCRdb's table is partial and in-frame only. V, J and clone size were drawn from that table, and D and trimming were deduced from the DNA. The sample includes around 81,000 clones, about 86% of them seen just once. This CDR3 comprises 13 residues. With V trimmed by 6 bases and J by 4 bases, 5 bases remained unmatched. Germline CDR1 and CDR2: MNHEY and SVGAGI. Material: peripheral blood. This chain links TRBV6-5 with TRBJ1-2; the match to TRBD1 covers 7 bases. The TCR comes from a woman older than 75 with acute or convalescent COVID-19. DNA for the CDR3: TGTGCCAGCAGAAGACAGGGACCCTATGGCTACACCTTC. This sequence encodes CASRRQGPYGYTF.